The 7 T cell receptor beta chains given below trace back to one sample, sequenced in a study of T cells expressing NK-cell markers. With the 5' RACE reads reprocessed, TCRdb shows one record per CDR3 protein and no DNA. Its table lists 200,000 to 300,000 distinct CDR3 sequences. Sequencing used blood T cells: a sorted CD56 or NKG2C T cell subset, CD4+ or CD8+ T cells, or bulk PBMC T cells (not recorded which). These receptors all stem from a man aged 18 to 30 in good health.

The CDR3 here is CASSFARVQFF. The chain couples TRBV7-2 to TRBJ2-1. This CDR3 region has 11 residues. Germline V CDR1 and CDR2: SGHTA, FQGNSA.

The chain uses TRBV29-1 and TRBJ2-3; the D call of TRBD2 rests on TCRdb alone, since no DNA is present to check it. Germline V CDR1 and CDR2: SQVTM, ANQGSEA. The CDR3 is 14 amino acids. CDR3 sequence reads: CSVRLAGVTDTQYF.

The V gene is TRBV12-3 or TRBV12-4, the J gene TRBJ2-7; TCRdb gives TRBD1 as the D gene, but with no DNA this cannot be confirmed. CDR3 size: 14 residues. CDR3 sequence reads: CASTPREVSYEQYF.

The chain has TRBV12-3 or TRBV12-4 and TRBJ2-1; TCRdb indicates TRBD2, and absent DNA this call remains unverified. The CDR3 consists of 13 residues. CDR3 sequence reads: CASSLDASGPQFF.

The chain carries TRBV15 and TRBJ1-2. Germline CDR1 LNHNV, CDR2 YYDKDF (reference sequence). This CDR3 spans 14 amino acids. CDR3 amino acids: CATSLRTANYGYTF.

V is TRBV5-1 and J is TRBJ2-6; TCRdb gives TRBD1 as the D gene, but with no DNA this cannot be confirmed. The CDR3 contains 18 residues. The germline V gene has CDR1 SGHRS and CDR2 YFSETQ. CDR3 loop: CASMRSGTNHRGANVLTF.

The chain is built from TRBV7-2 and TRBJ2-2. Germline V lookup: CDR1 SGHTA, CDR2 FQGNSA. The CDR3 length is 17 residues. This chain's CDR3 is CASSLVSVVANTGELFF.